Many counts were recorded for the clone carrying this T cell receptor beta chain. This entry belongs to a study of T cell repertoires in cytomegalovirus infection. TCRdb recomputed calls from the reads with MiXCR, one row per CDR3 protein. The table includes 200,000 to 250,000 distinct CDR3 sequences, about 20% detected once. The germline V gene encodes CDR1 SGHTA and CDR2 FQGNSA. CDR3 length: 17 amino acids. The J segment lost 5 bases and the V segment lost 1 base, leaving 12 bases of the junction unmatched. The chain combines TRBV7-2 with TRBJ1-1, with TRBD1 matching 8 bases. This sequence originates from a human donor in good health (CMV status not recorded). Some clones in this sample may be carry-over from other donors' samples. The sample comprised CD8+ T cells from PBMCs. The CDR3, as DNA: TGTGCCAGCAGCTTAGGGGTGCCAGGGGGCAGTGGGACTGAAGCTTTCTTT. Translated: CASSLGVPGGSGTEAFF.